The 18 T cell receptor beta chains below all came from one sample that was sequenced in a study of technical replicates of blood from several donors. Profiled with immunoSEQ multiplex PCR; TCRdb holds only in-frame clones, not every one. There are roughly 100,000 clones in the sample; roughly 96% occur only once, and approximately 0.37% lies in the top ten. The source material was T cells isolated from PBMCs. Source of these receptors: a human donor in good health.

This CDR3 reads CASRLAGGNEQFF. CDR3 DNA sequence: TGTGCCAGTAGGCTAGCGGGAGGTAATGAGCAGTTCTTC. The rearrangement uses TRBV19 and TRBJ2-1; TRBD2 matches at 11 bases. The V segment lost 6 bases and the J segment 7 bases; nucleotides outside the gene matches: 2. The length of the CDR3 is 13 residues. Germline assignment: CDR1 LNHDA and CDR2 SQIVND (reference sequence).

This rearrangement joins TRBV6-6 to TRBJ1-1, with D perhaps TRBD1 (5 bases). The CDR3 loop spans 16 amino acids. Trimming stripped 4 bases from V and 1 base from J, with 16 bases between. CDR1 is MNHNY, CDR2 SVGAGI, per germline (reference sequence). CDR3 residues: CASSWGGESRNTEAFF. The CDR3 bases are TGTGCCAGCAGTTGGGGGGGGGAATCCCGGAACACTGAAGCTTTCTTT.

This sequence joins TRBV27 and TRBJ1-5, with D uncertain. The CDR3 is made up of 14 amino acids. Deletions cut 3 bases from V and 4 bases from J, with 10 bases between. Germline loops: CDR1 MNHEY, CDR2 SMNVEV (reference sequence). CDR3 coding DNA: TGTGCCAGCAGTTTGCGTCAAATGAATCAGCCCCAGCATTTT. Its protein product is CASSLRQMNQPQHF.

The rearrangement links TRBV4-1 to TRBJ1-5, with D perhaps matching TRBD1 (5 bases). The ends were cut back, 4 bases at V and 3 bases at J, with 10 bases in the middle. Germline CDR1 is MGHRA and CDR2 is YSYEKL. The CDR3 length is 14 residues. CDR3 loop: CASSPRVVNQPQHF. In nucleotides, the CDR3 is TGCGCCAGCAGCCCCAGGGTCGTCAATCAGCCCCAGCATTTT.

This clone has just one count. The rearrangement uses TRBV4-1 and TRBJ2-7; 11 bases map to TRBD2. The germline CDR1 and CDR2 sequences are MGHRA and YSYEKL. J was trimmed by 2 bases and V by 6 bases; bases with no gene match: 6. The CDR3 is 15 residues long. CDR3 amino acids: CASSQRLAGTYEQYF. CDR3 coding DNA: TGCGCCAGCAGTCAGAGACTAGCGGGGACCTACGAGCAGTACTTC.

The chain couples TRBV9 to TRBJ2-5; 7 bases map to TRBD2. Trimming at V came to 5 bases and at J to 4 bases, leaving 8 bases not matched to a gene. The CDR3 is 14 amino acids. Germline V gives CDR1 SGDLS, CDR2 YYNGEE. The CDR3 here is CASSQGGSIETQYF. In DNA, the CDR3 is TGTGCCAGCAGTCAAGGCGGGAGCATAGAGACCCAGTACTTC.

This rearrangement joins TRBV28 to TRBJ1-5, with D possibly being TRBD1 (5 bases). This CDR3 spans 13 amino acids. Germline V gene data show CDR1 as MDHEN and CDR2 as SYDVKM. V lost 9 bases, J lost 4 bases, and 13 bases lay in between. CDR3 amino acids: CASRGAVNQPQHF. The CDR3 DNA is TGTGCCAGTCGCGGGGCAGTTAATCAGCCCCAGCATTTT. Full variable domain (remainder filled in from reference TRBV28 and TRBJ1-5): DVKVTQSSRYLVKRTGEKVFLECVQDMDHENMFWYRQDPGLGLRLIYFSYDVKMKEKGDIPEGYSVSREKKERFSLILESASTNQTSMYLCASRGAVNQPQHFGDGTRLSIL.

CDR3 residues: CAISWTGGDSGANVLTF. CDR3 nucleotide sequence: TGTGCCATCAGTTGGACAGGAGGGGACTCTGGGGCCAACGTCCTGACTTTC. The rearrangement uses TRBV10-3 and TRBJ2-6; possible D gene TRBD1, 7 bases. Germline CDR1 ENHRY, CDR2 SYGVKD. The germline V and J ends were trimmed by 5 bases and 0 bases, with 14 bases remaining between them. CDR3 size: 17 residues.

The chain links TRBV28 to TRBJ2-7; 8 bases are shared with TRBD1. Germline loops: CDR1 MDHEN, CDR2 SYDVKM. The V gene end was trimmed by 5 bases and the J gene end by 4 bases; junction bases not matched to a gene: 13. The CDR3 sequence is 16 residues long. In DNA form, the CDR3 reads TGTGCCAGCAGTGACCCCGAATTTGACAGGGGATACGAGCAGTACTTC. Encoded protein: CASSDPEFDRGYEQYF.

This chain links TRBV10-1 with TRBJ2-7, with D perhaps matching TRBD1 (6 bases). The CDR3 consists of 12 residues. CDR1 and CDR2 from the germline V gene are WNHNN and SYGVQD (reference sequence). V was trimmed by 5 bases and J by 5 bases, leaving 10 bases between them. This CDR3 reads CASSFPGDEQYF. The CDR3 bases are TGCGCCAGCAGTTTTCCAGGGGACGAGCAGTACTTC.

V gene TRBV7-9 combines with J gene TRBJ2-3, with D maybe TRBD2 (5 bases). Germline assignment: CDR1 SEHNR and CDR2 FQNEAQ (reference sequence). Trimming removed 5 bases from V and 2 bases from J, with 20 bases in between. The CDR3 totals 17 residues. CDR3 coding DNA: TGTGCCAGCAGCCCCACCCGCGGGCGAGGGTACACAGATACGCAGTATTTT. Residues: CASSPTRGRGYTDTQYF.

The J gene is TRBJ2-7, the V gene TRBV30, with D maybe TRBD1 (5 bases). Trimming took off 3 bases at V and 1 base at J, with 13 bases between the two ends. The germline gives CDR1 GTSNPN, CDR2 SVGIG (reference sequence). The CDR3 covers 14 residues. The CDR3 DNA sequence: TGTGCCTGGAGGTTGCAGGGTATATCCTACGAGCAGTACTTC. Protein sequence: CAWRLQGISYEQYF.

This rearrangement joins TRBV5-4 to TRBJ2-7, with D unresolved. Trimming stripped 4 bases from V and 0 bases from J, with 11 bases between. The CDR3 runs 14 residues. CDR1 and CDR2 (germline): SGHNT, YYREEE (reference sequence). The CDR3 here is CASSQSASSYEQYF. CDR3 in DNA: TGTGCCAGCAGCCAGTCAGCGAGCTCCTACGAGCAGTACTTC.

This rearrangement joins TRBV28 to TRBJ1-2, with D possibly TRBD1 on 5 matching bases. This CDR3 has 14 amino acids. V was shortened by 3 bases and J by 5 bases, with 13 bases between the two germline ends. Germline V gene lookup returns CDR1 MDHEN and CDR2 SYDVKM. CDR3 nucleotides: TGTGCCAGCAGTTTGGTCCCAGGGACTTATGGCTACACCTTC. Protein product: CASSLVPGTYGYTF.

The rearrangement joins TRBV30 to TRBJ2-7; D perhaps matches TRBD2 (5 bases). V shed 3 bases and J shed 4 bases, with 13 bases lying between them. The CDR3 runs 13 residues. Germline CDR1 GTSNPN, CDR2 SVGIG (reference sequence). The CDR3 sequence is CAWSVAGAYEQYF. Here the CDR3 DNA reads TGTGCCTGGAGCGTCGCGGGTGCGTACGAGCAGTACTTC. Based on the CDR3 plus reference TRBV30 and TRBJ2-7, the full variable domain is SQTIHQWPATLVQPVGSPLSLECTVEGTSNPNLYWYRQAAGRGLQLLFYSVGIGQISSEVPQNLSASRPQDRQFILSSKKLLLSDSGFYLCAWSVAGAYEQYFGPGTRLTVT.

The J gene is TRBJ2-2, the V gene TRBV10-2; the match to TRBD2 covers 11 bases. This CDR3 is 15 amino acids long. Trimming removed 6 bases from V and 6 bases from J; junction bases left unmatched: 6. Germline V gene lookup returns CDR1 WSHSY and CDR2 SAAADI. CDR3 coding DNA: TGCGCCAGCAGCCTTAGCGGGAGGGAATCCGGGGAGCTGTTTTTT. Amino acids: CASSLSGRESGELFF.

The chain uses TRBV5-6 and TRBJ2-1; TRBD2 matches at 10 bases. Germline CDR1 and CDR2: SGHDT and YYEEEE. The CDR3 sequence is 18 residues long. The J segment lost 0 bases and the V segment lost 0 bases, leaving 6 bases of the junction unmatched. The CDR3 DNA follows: TGTGCCAGCAGCTTGGGGGTTGCTAGCGGGGGCTCCTACAATGAGCAGTTCTTC. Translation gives CASSLGVASGGSYNEQFF. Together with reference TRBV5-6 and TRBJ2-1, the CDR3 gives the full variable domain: DAGVTQSPTHLIKTRGQQVTLRCSPKSGHDTVSWYQQALGQGPQFIFQYYEEEERQRGNFPDRFSGHQFPNYSSELNVNALLLGDSALYLCASSLGVASGGSYNEQFFGPGTRLTVL.

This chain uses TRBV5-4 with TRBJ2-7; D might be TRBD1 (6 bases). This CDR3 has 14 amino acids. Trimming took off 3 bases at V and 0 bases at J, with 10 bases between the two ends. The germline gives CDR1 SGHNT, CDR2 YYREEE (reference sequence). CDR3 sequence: CASSWDMSSYEQYF. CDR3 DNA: TGTGCCAGCAGCTGGGACATGAGCTCCTACGAGCAGTACTTC.